Detailed here is one TCR beta chain. Its antigen is not identified. The data derive from a study of T cell repertoires in cytomegalovirus infection. Study-wide context: Shared public TCR beta signatures pointed to both CMV infection and a matching HLA type. Overall study results and limits: Dominating the ex vivo response were TCR beta clonotypes that were CMV-specific and HLA-C-restricted.

Germline V lookup: CDR1 SGHVS, CDR2 FNYEAQ. CDR3 size: 15 residues. V lost 5 bases and J lost 10; bases outside the gene matches: 11. A single record per CDR3 protein comes from TCRdb applying MiXCR to the reads. Altogether around 540,000 distinct CDR3 sequences are present, roughly a third being singletons, with the ten largest covering 17%. V gene TRBV7-6 combines with J gene TRBJ2-1; 10 nucleotides agree with TRBD2. The input for sequencing was cultured PBMCs, taken from culture after CMV antigen stimulation. The origin of this receptor is a human donor in good health (CMV status not recorded). Some clones in this sample may be carry-over from other donors' samples. CDR3 nucleotide sequence: TGTGCCAGCAGCGGCCTAGCGGGAGTATCGGCGGAGCAGTTCTTC. Its translation: CASSGLAGVSAEQFF. Complete variable domain (other parts from reference TRBV7-6 and TRBJ2-1): GAGVSQSPRYKVTKRGQDVALRCDPISGHVSLYWYRQALGQGPEFLTYFNYEAQQDKSGLPNDRFSAERPEGSISTLTIQRTEQRDSAMYRCASSGLAGVSAEQFFGPGTRLTVL.